The 10 T cell receptor beta chains below come from one sample, sequenced in a study of beta chain features in type 1 diabetes. The whole isolated RNA underwent reverse transcription, so sequencing captured expressed TCRB transcripts. This table comes from immunoSEQ multiplex PCR, and its TCRdb copy is limited to in-frame clones, with some not included. The repertoire holds nearly 350,000 clones, with roughly 8% as singletons. The specimen sequenced was central memory CD4+ T cells from blood. The receptors here all came from a woman aged 18-29 years in good health.

The chain recombines TRBV4-2 with TRBJ2-7; D is unresolved. This CDR3 comprises 12 residues. Trimming removed 0 bases at V and 4 bases at J, with 4 bases between. Germline V lookup: CDR1 LGHNA, CDR2 YNFKEQ. In DNA form, the CDR3 reads TGTGCCAGCAGCCAAGAGGGTTACGAGCAGTACTTC. This encodes CASSQEGYEQYF.

This clone has a handful of counts. CDR3 nucleotide sequence: TGTGCCAGCAGTTACGGCCGCAAGTGGACAGATACGCAGTATTTT. The encoded protein is CASSYGRKWTDTQYF. The chain has TRBV6-6 and TRBJ2-3; no definite D call. The V and J ends lost 2 bases and 3 bases respectively, with 12 bases between them. CDR1 and CDR2 (germline): MNHNY, SVGAGI (reference sequence). The CDR3 extends over 15 amino acids.

This clone came up a few times. V is TRBV7-9 and J is TRBJ1-4; 7 bases align to TRBD1. Trimming removed 5 bases from V and 8 bases from J; junction bases left unmatched: 17. Germline lookup yields CDR1 SEHNR and CDR2 FQNEAQ (reference sequence). The CDR3 contains 17 residues. This CDR3 reads CASSPRGEGAQSEKLFF. CDR3 nucleotide sequence: TGTGCCAGCAGCCCCAGAGGAGAGGGGGCGCAGAGCGAAAAACTGTTTTTT.

This clone was detected many times. The rearrangement links TRBV14 to TRBJ2-1; no reliable D call. V lost 1 base, J lost 13 bases, and 8 bases lay in between. Germline V gives CDR1 SGHDN, CDR2 FVKESK. This CDR3 contains 11 residues. CDR3 in amino acids: CASSQGVNQFF. DNA of the CDR3: TGTGCCAGCAGCCAAGGGGTGAATCAGTTCTTC.

This clone was detected only a few times. Here the CDR3 DNA reads TGTGCCACCAGCAGCAACAGGGCCAATGAGCAGTTCTTC. Translating gives CATSSNRANEQFF. The gene calls are TRBV15 and TRBJ2-1; TRBD1 is a possible D gene (6 bases). The CDR3 runs 13 residues. With 3 bases removed from V and 6 bases from J, the gap between germline ends came to 9 bases. Germline values: CDR1 LNHNV, CDR2 YYDKDF (reference sequence).

This clone was counted only a few times. The chain couples TRBV4-3 to TRBJ2-7, with D perhaps TRBD2 (6 bases). The CDR3 contains 14 residues. Germline V gives CDR1 LGHNA, CDR2 YSLEER. Trimming removed 5 bases from V and 3 bases from J, with 14 bases in between. CDR3 DNA: TGCGCCAGCAGCGTTGGGGTGGGGGGCTACGAGCAGTACTTC. This encodes CASSVGVGGYEQYF.

This clone is a singleton in its sample. The V gene is TRBV27, the J gene TRBJ2-7; TRBD1 matches at 8 bases. CDR3 length: 14 amino acids. Looked up from germline, CDR1 is MNHEY and CDR2 is SMNVEV (reference sequence). J lost 0 bases, V lost 5 bases, and 3 bases had no gene match. The CDR3 region has the DNA TGTGCCAGCAGTAGGGACAGGAGCTCCTACGAGCAGTACTTC. Amino acids: CASSRDRSSYEQYF.

This CDR3 reads CASSFTGSTDTQYF. The CDR3 DNA reads as TGTGCCAGCAGCTTCACAGGGAGTACAGATACGCAGTATTTT. The rearrangement links TRBV13 to TRBJ2-3; weak D call: TRBD1 (6 bases). Germline CDR1 and CDR2: PRHDT and FYEKMQ (reference sequence). CDR3 length: 14 residues. V was cut by 3 bases and J by 3 bases, with 10 bases left in between.

About this clone: A far bigger clonotype differs at one base, so this is likely a read error. Other DNA sequences in the sample encode the same CDR3. This chain links TRBV7-3 with TRBJ2-5; D unclear. The CDR3 length is 13 residues. Between the trimmed V and J ends, which lost 2 bases and 2 bases, there was a span of 6 bases. CDR1 is SGHTA, CDR2 FQGTGA, per germline. The CDR3 region is CASSLAPQETQYF. In DNA, the CDR3 is TGTGCCAGCAGCTTAGCCCCTCAAGAGACCCAGTACTTC.

In this sample, this clone turned up a few times. V is TRBV4-3 and J is TRBJ2-2; the D gene is possibly TRBD2 (5 bases). This CDR3 is built from 16 residues. V dropped 0 bases and J dropped 0 bases, with 8 bases sitting between them. Germline values: CDR1 LGHNA, CDR2 YSLEER. The CDR3 region has the DNA TGCGCCAGCAGCCAAGATGCGGGTACGAACACCGGGGAGCTGTTTTTT. Amino acids: CASSQDAGTNTGELFF.